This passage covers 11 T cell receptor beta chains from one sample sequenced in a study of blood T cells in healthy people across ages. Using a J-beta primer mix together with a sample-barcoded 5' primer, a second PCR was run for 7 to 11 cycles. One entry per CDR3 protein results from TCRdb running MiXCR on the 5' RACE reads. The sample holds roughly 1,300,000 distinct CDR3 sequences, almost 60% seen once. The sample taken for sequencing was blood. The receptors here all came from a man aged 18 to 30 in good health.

The DNA of the CDR3 is TGTGCCAGCACCACCCGGCTCGGGGGGAAGGTCACTGAAGCTTTCTTT. This encodes CASTTRLGGKVTEAFF. The rearrangement uses TRBV6-6 and TRBJ1-1; D may be TRBD1 (5 bases). Trimming removed 7 bases at V and 4 bases at J, with 22 bases between. Germline V gene lookup returns CDR1 MNHNY and CDR2 SVGAGI (reference sequence). The CDR3 consists of 16 residues.

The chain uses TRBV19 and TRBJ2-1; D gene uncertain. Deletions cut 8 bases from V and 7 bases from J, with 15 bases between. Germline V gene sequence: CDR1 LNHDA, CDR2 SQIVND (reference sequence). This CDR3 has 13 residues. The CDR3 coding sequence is TGTGCCAGTGCCGCTGGTGGCTGGAATGAGCAGTTCTTC. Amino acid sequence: CASAAGGWNEQFF.

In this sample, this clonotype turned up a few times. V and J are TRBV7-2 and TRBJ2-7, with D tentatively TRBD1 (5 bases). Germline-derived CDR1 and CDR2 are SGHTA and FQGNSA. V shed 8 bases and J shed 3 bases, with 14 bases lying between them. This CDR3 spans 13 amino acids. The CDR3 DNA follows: TGTGCCAGCGCCGTACCAGGGCGCTACGAGCAGTACTTC. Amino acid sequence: CASAVPGRYEQYF. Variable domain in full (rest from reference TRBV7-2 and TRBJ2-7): GAGVSQSPSNKVTEKGKDVELRCDPISGHTALYWYRQSLGQGLEFLIYFQGNSAPDKSGLPSDRFSAERTGGSVSTLTIQRTQQEDSAVYLCASAVPGRYEQYFGPGTRLTVT.

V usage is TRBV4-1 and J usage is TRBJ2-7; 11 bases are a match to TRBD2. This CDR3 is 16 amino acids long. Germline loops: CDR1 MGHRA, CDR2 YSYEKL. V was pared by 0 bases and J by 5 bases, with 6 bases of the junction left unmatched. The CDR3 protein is CASSQETSGSFNEQYF. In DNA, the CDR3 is TGCGCCAGCAGCCAAGAAACTAGCGGGAGTTTCAACGAGCAGTACTTC.

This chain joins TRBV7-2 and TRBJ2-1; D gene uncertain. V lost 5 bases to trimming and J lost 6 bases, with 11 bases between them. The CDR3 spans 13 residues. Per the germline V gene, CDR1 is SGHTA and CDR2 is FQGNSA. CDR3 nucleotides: TGTGCCAGCAGCCTTGTGAAAGCCAATGAGCAGTTCTTC. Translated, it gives CASSLVKANEQFF.

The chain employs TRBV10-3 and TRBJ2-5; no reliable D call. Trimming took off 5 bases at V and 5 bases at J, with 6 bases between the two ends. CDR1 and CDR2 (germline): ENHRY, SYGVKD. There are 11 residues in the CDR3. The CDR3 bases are TGTGCCATCAGTACTTTGGAGACCCAGTACTTC. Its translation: CAISTLETQYF.

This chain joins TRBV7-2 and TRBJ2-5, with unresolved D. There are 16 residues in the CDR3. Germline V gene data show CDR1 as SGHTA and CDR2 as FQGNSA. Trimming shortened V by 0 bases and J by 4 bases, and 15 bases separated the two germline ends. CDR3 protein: CASSLAMWLSGETQYF. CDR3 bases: TGTGCCAGCAGCTTAGCGATGTGGTTGTCCGGAGAGACCCAGTACTTC.

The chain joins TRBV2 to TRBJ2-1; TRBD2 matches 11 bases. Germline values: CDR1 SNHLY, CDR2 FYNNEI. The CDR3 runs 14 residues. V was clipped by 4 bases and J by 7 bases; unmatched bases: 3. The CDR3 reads CASSVTSGRNEQFF. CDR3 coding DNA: TGTGCCAGCAGTGTAACTAGCGGGAGAAATGAGCAGTTCTTC.

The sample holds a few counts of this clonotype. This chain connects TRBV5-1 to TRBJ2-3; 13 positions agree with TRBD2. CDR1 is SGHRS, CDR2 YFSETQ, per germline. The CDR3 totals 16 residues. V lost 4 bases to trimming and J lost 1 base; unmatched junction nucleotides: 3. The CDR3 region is CASSVGLAGRTDTQYF. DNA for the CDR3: TGCGCCAGCAGCGTGGGACTAGCGGGACGCACAGATACGCAGTATTTT. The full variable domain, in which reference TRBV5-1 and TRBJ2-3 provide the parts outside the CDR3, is KAGVTQTPRYLIKTRGQQVTLSCSPISGHRSVSWYQQTPGQGLQFLFEYFSETQRNKGNFPGRFSGRQFSNSRSEMNVSTLELGDSALYLCASSVGLAGRTDTQYFGPGTRLTVL.

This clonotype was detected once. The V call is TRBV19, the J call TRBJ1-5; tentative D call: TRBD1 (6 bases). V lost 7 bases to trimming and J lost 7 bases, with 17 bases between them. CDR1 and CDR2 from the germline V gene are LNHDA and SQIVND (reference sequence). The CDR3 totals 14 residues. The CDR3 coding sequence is TGTGCCAGTACCCCAGACAGGAGGAAACAGCCCCAGCATTTT. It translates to CASTPDRRKQPQHF.

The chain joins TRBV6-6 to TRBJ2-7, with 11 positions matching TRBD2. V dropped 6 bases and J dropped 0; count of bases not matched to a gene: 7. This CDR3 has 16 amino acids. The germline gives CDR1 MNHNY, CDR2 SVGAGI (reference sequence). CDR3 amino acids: CASSLGTSGLSYEQYF. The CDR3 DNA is TGTGCCAGCAGCCTCGGGACTAGCGGACTCTCCTACGAGCAGTACTTC.